This is a list of T cell receptor beta chains from one sample in a study of vaccination and CD4 T cells after COVID-19. TCRdb processed the PCR reads anew with MiXCR; each CDR3 protein has one entry. The sample consists of 8,500 to 14,000 distinct CDR3 sequences, 25% to 30% of them appearing once. These receptors lack a known antigen. Sequencing used CD4+ T cells from blood, cultured in vitro. The receptors come from a human donor in good health. Both conserved end residues are part of each CDR3. D genes are given only for firm matches. A clone size is listed for some rows: how often the clone was seen (once, few, many), or a class if it is expanded.

D gene	V gene	J gene	clone size	CDR3 DNA	CDR3 protein
TRBD1	TRBV6-4	TRBJ1-5	few	TGTGCCAGCAGTCCGGGACAGGGTGGCAATCAGCCCCAGCATTTT	CASSPGQGGNQPQHF
TRBD1	TRBV7-2	TRBJ1-1	few	TGTGCCAGCAGCTTAAGACAGGGCGTAGAAGCTTTCTTT	CASSLRQGVEAFF
TRBD2	TRBV6-1	TRBJ2-1	few	TGTGCCAGCAAACCCGCCGGGGGGAAGGGTCACAATGAGCAGTTCTTC	CASKPAGGKGHNEQFF
.	TRBV15	TRBJ2-5	.	TGTGCCACCAGCAGAGACTCAGGGTCCGGAGAGACCCAGTACTTC	CATSRDSGSGETQYF
TRBD1	TRBV7-3	TRBJ1-1	medium-sized	TGTGCCAGCAGCCCGACAGGGGTGGGCACTGAAGCTTTCTTT	CASSPTGVGTEAFF
.	TRBV14	TRBJ1-6	.	TGTGCCAGCAGCCAACGGGGAAATTCACCCCTCCACTTT	CASSQRGNSPLHF
.	TRBV6-5	TRBJ1-5	medium-sized	TGTGCCAGCAGCTCCTCGGATCAGCCCCAGCATTTT	CASSSSDQPQHF
.	TRBV20-1	TRBJ2-3	few	TGCAGTGCCAGGAGACTGGCTAGCACAGATACGCAGTATTTT	CSARRLASTDTQYF
TRBD1	TRBV6-1	TRBJ1-5	.	TGTGCCAGCAGACATCAGGACAGGGGGAACAATCAGCCCCGGCATTTT	CASRHQDRGNNQPRHF
.	TRBV7-9	TRBJ2-5	.	TGCGCCAGCAGCAGGAGTAGTCAAGAGACCCAGTACTTC	CASSRSSQETQYF
TRBD2	TRBV7-8	TRBJ2-3	medium-sized	TGTGCCAGCAGCTCTCCGACCACCGGGAGGCAGGGAGATACGCAGTATTTT	CASSSPTTGRQGDTQYF
.	TRBV6-2/TRBV6-3	TRBJ1-5	few	TGTGCCAGCAGTTACGGTAGCAATCAGCCCCAGCCCCCCCAGCATCGGCATTTT	CASSYGSNQPQPPQHRHF
TRBD1	TRBV7-2	TRBJ2-6	few	TGTGCCAGCAGCTTAGCGACAGGGGCTGGGGCCAACGTCCTGACTTTC	CASSLATGAGANVLTF
.	TRBV10-3	TRBJ1-5	.	TGTGCCATCAGTGAACAGGGACGCAATCAGCCCCAGCATTTT	CAISEQGRNQPQHF
.	TRBV18	TRBJ2-1	.	TGTGCCAGCTCACCAGGGGCCTCCTTCTACAATGAGCAGTTCTTC	CASSPGASFYNEQFF
TRBD2	TRBV5-4	TRBJ2-1	.	TGTGCCAGCAGCTTAGCGGGAGAGTTCTCTCAGTTCTTC	CASSLAGEFSQFF
.	TRBV24-1	TRBJ1-2	medium-sized	TGTGCCACCAGTGCTCAGGGGCCCCAGAGTGGCTACACCTTC	CATSAQGPQSGYTF
.	TRBV4-2	TRBJ2-7	.	TGTGCCAGCAGCCAACCTACCTCAGGGAGCTCCTACGAGCAGTACTTC	CASSQPTSGSSYEQYF
.	TRBV19	TRBJ1-5	.	TGTGTCAGAAGGTCTGACCGGGCGGGGCAGCCCCAGCATTTT	CVRRSDRAGQPQHF
.	TRBV7-6	TRBJ2-1	few	TGTGCCAGCAGCTTTTCCGGCCATGAGCAGTTCTTC	CASSFSGHEQFF
.	TRBV6-1	TRBJ2-1	.	TGTGCCAGCGGTCGAAACAATGAGCAGTTCTTC	CASGRNNEQFF
TRBD2	TRBV15	TRBJ2-1	few	TGTGCCACCAGCAAAGGGGGACTAGCGCGAGCCAATGAGCAGTTCTTC	CATSKGGLARANEQFF
.	TRBV18	TRBJ2-1	.	TGTGCCAGCTCACCACCGGGGTCCTCAAATGAGCAGTTCTTC	CASSPPGSSNEQFF
.	TRBV25-1	TRBJ2-7	.	TGTGCCAGCAGTGATGTACGGCTAGGAGCCTACGAGCAGTACTTC	CASSDVRLGAYEQYF
.	TRBV20-1	TRBJ2-3	few	TGCAGTGCTAGAGATCCTACTAGTATCAAAGATACGCAGTATTTT	CSARDPTSIKDTQYF
.	TRBV14	TRBJ1-1	.	TGTGCCAGCAGCCAATTCCCCGGGTACACTGAAGCTTTCTTT	CASSQFPGYTEAFF
TRBD2	TRBV20-1	TRBJ2-1	.	TGCAGTGCTAGTGGGAGACTAGCGAATAACAATGAGCAGTTCTTC	CSASGRLANNNEQFF
TRBD1	TRBV4-3	TRBJ1-2	.	TGCGCCAGCTCTACAGGGGCTGGCTACACCTTC	CASSTGAGYTF
.	TRBV6-1	TRBJ1-5	medium-sized	TGTGCCAGCAGTGAAAATCAGCCCCAGCATTTT	CASSENQPQHF
.	TRBV7-8	TRBJ1-1	few	TGTGCCAGCAGCGCGCTGAGTGGGATGAACACTGAAGCTTTCTTT	CASSALSGMNTEAFF
.	TRBV18	TRBJ1-1	.	TGTGCCAGCTCACCACGCCAGGGAGACACTGAAGCTTTCTTT	CASSPRQGDTEAFF
TRBD2	TRBV24-1	TRBJ2-3	few	TGTGCCACCAGTGTCCTAGCGGGGACGCAGGCTACGCAGTATTTT	CATSVLAGTQATQYF
TRBD1	TRBV6-2/TRBV6-3	TRBJ2-1	.	TGTGCCAGCAGGCAGGGGGCCTACAATGAGCAGTTCTTC	CASRQGAYNEQFF
.	TRBV7-2	TRBJ2-3	.	TGTGCCAGCAGAGTACGAGGAGCGTACCCCCTCACAGATACGCAGTATTTT	CASRVRGAYPLTDTQYF
.	TRBV19	TRBJ1-1	few	TGTGCCAGTAGTATAGCTCGGCGACAGAACACTGAAGCTTTCTTT	CASSIARRQNTEAFF
.	TRBV29-1	TRBJ2-7	.	TGCAGCGTTGTTCCGGGGGATGGGACCTACGAGCAGTACTTC	CSVVPGDGTYEQYF
.	TRBV28	TRBJ2-5	.	TGTGCCAGCAGTAAGTGGCAAGAGACCCAGTACTTC	CASSKWQETQYF
.	TRBV14	TRBJ2-1	.	TGTGCCAGCAGCCTCGAGTACAATGAGCAGTTCTTC	CASSLEYNEQFF
.	TRBV7-8	TRBJ1-5	few	TGTGCCAGCAGCCCGGCCCGGGACGCCCAGCATTTT	CASSPARDAQHF
.	TRBV4-1	TRBJ1-6	.	TGCGCCAGCAGCCCATGGACGGATAATTCACCCCTCCACTTT	CASSPWTDNSPLHF
.	TRBV20-1	TRBJ2-3	.	TGCAGCTCCCCGGCGTCGGGTCACAGGGCCTCAGATACGCAGTATTTT	CSSPASGHRASDTQYF
TRBD1	TRBV19	TRBJ1-5	.	TGTGCCAGTAGTACCCCCCGAGGGGGCAGGAGCAATCAGCCCCAGCATTTT	CASSTPRGGRSNQPQHF
.	TRBV6-1	TRBJ2-3	.	TGTGCCAGCAGGCTCACAGATACGCAGTATTTT	CASRLTDTQYF
.	TRBV20-1	TRBJ1-5	medium-sized	TGCAGTGCTAGAGTGCTCGGGACACTAAATCAGCCCCAGCATTTT	CSARVLGTLNQPQHF
TRBD2	TRBV29-1	TRBJ2-3	.	TGCAGCGTTGAAAGGGGTCCTAGCGGGAGGTCCGCAGATACGCAGTATTTT	CSVERGPSGRSADTQYF
TRBD1	TRBV29-1	TRBJ2-2	.	TGCAGCGTAGACTACAGGGGGTCCACCGGGGAGCTGTTTTTT	CSVDYRGSTGELFF
.	TRBV28	TRBJ1-5	few	TGTGCCAGCAACATGGCCCATCAGCCCCAGCATTTT	CASNMAHQPQHF
.	TRBV28	TRBJ2-2	.	TGTGCCAGCAGTACGACAGGTCACACCGGGGAGCTGTTTTTT	CASSTTGHTGELFF
.	TRBV6-2/TRBV6-3	TRBJ2-7	.	TGTGCCAGCAGTTACCCCACAGGGTATGGCGACGAGCAGTACTTC	CASSYPTGYGDEQYF
.	TRBV6-1	TRBJ2-6	.	TGTGCCAGCAGTCCAGGGGGGGGACGCTCTGGGGCCAACGTCCTGACTTTC	CASSPGGGRSGANVLTF
TRBD2	TRBV19	TRBJ2-5	few	TGTGCCAGTACCGAGGGGGGACTAGCGGACCTGACAGAGACCCAGTACTTC	CASTEGGLADLTETQYF